These T cell receptor beta chains were read from a single sample in a study of cytomegalovirus exposure and HLA in healthy donors. Assay: immunoSEQ multiplex PCR; the TCRdb copy retains only in-frame clones and omits some. The data contain roughly 100,000 clones, approximately 70% of them seen just once; the ten biggest clones take up 2.5% to 4%. What was sequenced was PBMCs. The origin of the receptors is a woman in her fifties or sixties in good health and CMV-seronegative. Each CDR3 is given with its conserved first and last residue. Fields, in order: J gene, V gene, D gene, CDR3 protein. The D gene is left open where the match is weak.

j_call: TRBJ2-3; v_call: TRBV28; d_call: TRBD2; cdr3_aa: CASTPGLANTDTQYF
j_call: TRBJ1-5; v_call: TRBV9; d_call: .; cdr3_aa: CASSEGGGISNQPQHF
j_call: .; v_call: TRBV5-1; d_call: TRBD2; cdr3_aa: CASTLTSAKSYEQYF
j_call: TRBJ2-3; v_call: TRBV29-1; d_call: TRBD2; cdr3_aa: CSVAPRLSGRRVRDTQYF
j_call: TRBJ1-6; v_call: TRBV27; d_call: TRBD1; cdr3_aa: CASSSGTGGNAYNSPLHF
j_call: TRBJ1-6; v_call: TRBV2; d_call: .; cdr3_aa: CASIPDGGSTPLHF
j_call: TRBJ1-6; v_call: TRBV19; d_call: .; cdr3_aa: CASSIDLRGRNSPLHF
j_call: TRBJ1-2; v_call: TRBV19; d_call: TRBD1; cdr3_aa: CASSSDRIYGYTF
j_call: TRBJ2-5; v_call: TRBV27; d_call: .; cdr3_aa: CASSLYADQETQYF
j_call: TRBJ1-1; v_call: TRBV18; d_call: TRBD1; cdr3_aa: CASSPGTGNTEAFF
j_call: TRBJ1-2; v_call: TRBV28; d_call: .; cdr3_aa: CASSLTQNYGYTF
j_call: TRBJ2-5; v_call: TRBV18; d_call: TRBD2; cdr3_aa: CASSRISGGEETQYF
j_call: TRBJ2-1; v_call: TRBV9; d_call: TRBD2; cdr3_aa: CASNLAGYNEQFF
j_call: TRBJ1-5; v_call: TRBV4-1; d_call: .; cdr3_aa: CASSQVGGRQPQHF
j_call: TRBJ2-3; v_call: TRBV27; d_call: .; cdr3_aa: CASRTGAVDTQYF
j_call: TRBJ2-1; v_call: TRBV12-2; d_call: .; cdr3_aa: CASRLAIQAPITPAGGLRFEQFF
j_call: TRBJ2-1; v_call: TRBV5-1; d_call: .; cdr3_aa: CASSLATVGYNEQFF
j_call: TRBJ1-2; v_call: TRBV5-6; d_call: .; cdr3_aa: CASSLLQDSYGYTF
j_call: TRBJ2-1; v_call: TRBV13; d_call: TRBD2; cdr3_aa: CASIPSGSSYHEQFF
j_call: TRBJ1-6; v_call: TRBV5-6; d_call: TRBD1; cdr3_aa: CASSRPSGQGAQNSPLHF
j_call: TRBJ2-2; v_call: TRBV2; d_call: .; cdr3_aa: CASGSFSGGGGELFF
j_call: TRBJ1-4; v_call: TRBV7-2; d_call: TRBD1; cdr3_aa: CATSPDRAGEKLFF
j_call: TRBJ1-4; v_call: TRBV18; d_call: .; cdr3_aa: CASRGVTGNEKLFF
j_call: TRBJ1-5; v_call: TRBV21-1; d_call: .; cdr3_aa: CASSKASDCEPQHF
j_call: TRBJ1-5; v_call: TRBV28; d_call: TRBD1; cdr3_aa: CASRPSTGGSSQPQHF